Following are 16 T cell receptor beta chains from one sample sequenced in a study of T cell responses to AZD1222 COVID-19 vaccine. Produced via immunoSEQ multiplex PCR; TCRdb's table is partial and in-frame only. This sample yields 150,000 to 200,000 clones, of which around 92% are seen a single time; around 9.3% belongs to the top ten. This specimen consisted of peripheral blood, obtained on day 0 of AZD1222 vaccination. Receptors originate from an adult in good health.

This sequence joins TRBV6-5 and TRBJ2-1, with D uncertain. Germline-derived CDR1 and CDR2 are MNHEY and SVGAGI. CDR3 size: 12 residues. The V end lost 7 bases, the J end lost 7 bases, and 11 bases lay between the germline ends. The CDR3 reads CASTNSKNEQFF. The CDR3 bases are TGTGCCAGCACCAACTCTAAGAATGAGCAGTTCTTC.

This clone appeared a single time. CDR3 coding DNA: TGTGCCAGCAGTGTGGGACCCCCCGCCGGCTACACCTTC. Translated, it gives CASSVGPPAGYTF. The chain uses TRBV6-2 or TRBV6-3 and TRBJ1-2; tentatively, D is TRBD1 (5 bases). Germline CDR1 is MNHEY and CDR2 is SVGEGT. This CDR3 is built from 13 residues. Trimming took off 5 bases at V and 8 bases at J, with 15 bases between the two ends.

The chain has TRBV12-3 or TRBV12-4 and TRBJ1-2, with D hard to call. The CDR3 has 11 amino acids. Trimming removed 2 bases at V and 2 bases at J, with 0 bases between. This CDR3 is CASSLNYGYTF. The CDR3 DNA follows: TGTGCCAGCAGTTTAAACTATGGCTACACCTTC.

The gene calls are TRBV9 and TRBJ2-3; TRBD2 aligns across 9 bases. From germline, CDR1 is SGDLS and CDR2 YYNGEE. V trimming: 2 bases; J trimming: 2 bases; junction bases outside the gene matches: 3. This CDR3 is 15 amino acids long. DNA for the CDR3: TGTGCCAGCAGCGTCGCGGGAGGGCTCACAGATACGCAGTATTTT. It encodes CASSVAGGLTDTQYF.

This clone has only one observation. The chain carries TRBV7-2 and TRBJ1-4; D is possibly TRBD1 (5 bases). CDR3 length equals 16 residues. The germline V and J ends were trimmed by 1 base and 0 bases, with 9 bases remaining between them. CDR1 and CDR2 from the germline V gene are SGHTA and FQGNSA. CDR3 DNA sequence: TGTGCCAGCAGCTTAGTGTCGACAGCAACTAATGAAAAACTGTTTTTT. Its protein product is CASSLVSTATNEKLFF.

This rearrangement joins TRBV7-2 to TRBJ2-1; 10 nucleotides line up with TRBD2. The CDR3 loop spans 13 amino acids. Per germline, CDR1 SGHTA and CDR2 FQGNSA. Trimming cost V 6 bases and J 5 bases; bases outside gene matches: 1. CDR3 sequence (DNA): TGTGCCAGCAGGCTAGCGGGAGACAATGAGCAGTTCTTC. Protein sequence: CASRLAGDNEQFF.

This chain uses TRBV6-5 with TRBJ1-6; D is undetermined. This CDR3 comprises 12 residues. Trimming pared 10 bases from V and 9 bases from J, leaving 13 bases between. Germline assignment: CDR1 MNHEY and CDR2 SVGAGI. CDR3 residues: CAIRSPGSPLHF. The CDR3 DNA reads as TGTGCCATCCGATCCCCGGGTTCACCCCTCCACTTT.

The rearrangement uses TRBV5-1 and TRBJ1-2, with D perhaps TRBD1 (6 bases). The CDR3 is 15 amino acids. CDR1 and CDR2 (germline): SGHRS, YFSETQ. Trimming pared 1 base from V and 1 base from J, leaving 11 bases between. The CDR3 protein is CASSLSGASNYGYTF. CDR3 bases: TGCGCCAGCAGCTTGTCAGGGGCGAGTAACTATGGCTACACCTTC.

This clone was recorded only once. The V call is TRBV6-4, the J call TRBJ2-1; D is unresolved. This CDR3 region has 13 residues. Per the germline V gene, CDR1 is MRHNA and CDR2 is SNTAGT. Trimming removed 2 bases from V and 5 bases from J, with 7 bases in between. The CDR3 DNA sequence: TGTGCCAGCAGTGACCCGCCCGACAATGAGCAGTTCTTC. Translation: CASSDPPDNEQFF.

The chain couples TRBV4-1 to TRBJ1-2, with TRBD1 matching 8 bases. The junction had 27 bases not matched to a gene; V was cut back by 3 bases and J by 6 bases. This CDR3 contains 21 residues. The V gene's germline CDR1 is MGHRA and CDR2 YSYEKL. CDR3 region: CASSHPSETGADTGSENGYTF. In DNA form, the CDR3 reads TGCGCCAGCAGCCACCCTTCCGAGACAGGGGCCGATACTGGGTCAGAAAATGGCTACACCTTC.

This clone was seen only once. The V gene is TRBV6-1, the J gene TRBJ1-5; a weak D match, TRBD1 (5 bases). CDR1 is MNHNS, CDR2 SASEGT, per germline. V was clipped by 2 bases and J by 4 bases, with 15 bases between them. The CDR3 loop spans 16 amino acids. The CDR3 here is CASSEHPGTINQPQHF. CDR3 DNA sequence: TGTGCCAGCAGTGAACACCCCGGGACGATAAATCAGCCCCAGCATTTT.

V is TRBV29-1 and J is TRBJ2-7; 7 nucleotides agree with TRBD2. Per germline, CDR1 SQVTM and CDR2 ANQGSEA. V was clipped by 7 bases and J by 2 bases; unmatched bases: 8. CDR3 size: 13 residues. The CDR3 DNA reads TGCAGCGGCTCTAGCGGTTCTACCTACGAGCAGTACTTC. Protein product: CSGSSGSTYEQYF.

V gene TRBV28 combines with J gene TRBJ1-2; 8 nucleotides match TRBD1. Germline V gene sequence: CDR1 MDHEN, CDR2 SYDVKM. This CDR3 contains 15 residues. V was pared by 6 bases and J by 2 bases, with 8 bases of the junction left unmatched. CDR3 residues: CASRTQGAGNYGYTF. CDR3 sequence (DNA): TGTGCCAGCAGAACTCAGGGGGCAGGGAACTATGGCTACACCTTC.

The rearrangement links TRBV7-2 to TRBJ2-3, with 13 bases lining up with TRBD2. V lost 5 bases and J lost 2; bases outside the gene matches: 4. Per germline, CDR1 SGHTA and CDR2 FQGNSA. This CDR3 has 16 residues. In nucleotides, the CDR3 is TGTGCCAGCAGCCGGACTAGCGGGAGATTCACAGATACGCAGTATTTT. This gives the protein CASSRTSGRFTDTQYF.

The rearrangement uses TRBV7-8 and TRBJ2-7; 8 nucleotides align to TRBD2. V trimming: 5 bases; J trimming: 3 bases; junction bases outside the gene matches: 9. Per germline, CDR1 SGHVS and CDR2 FQNEAQ. The CDR3 spans 15 residues. The CDR3 bases are TGTGCCAGCAGCCCCCGGGAGGGTAGAGGCTACGAGCAGTACGTC. Its translation is CASSPREGRGYEQYV.

As to this clone: At one of its ends the junction is not consistent with the germline gene, which may arise from a read error. The chain is built from TRBV12-3 or TRBV12-4 and TRBJ2-2, with D perhaps matching TRBD2 (6 bases). The CDR3 runs to 12 residues. The CDR3 DNA reads as TGTGCCAGCAGTTTAGATCTGGGGGGGCTGTTTTTT. Protein: CASSLDLGGLFF.